This T cell receptor (beta chain) emerged from a study of shared clonotypes between healthy human individuals. Trimming at V came to 5 bases and at J to 1 base, leaving 4 bases not matched to a gene. The germline gives CDR1 MDHEN, CDR2 SYDVKM. This CDR3 spans 15 amino acids. Sequencing used immunoSEQ multiplex PCR; TCRdb keeps in-frame clones, though not all of them. The repertoire includes more than 2 million clones, around 93% of them detected once, and over 1.5% sits in the top ten. Naive CD8 isolation took CD45RO-negative cells positively selected for CCR7 and excluded terminally differentiated effector memory CD45RA+ cells. In regard to this clone: Its antigen is as yet unknown. Other DNA sequences in this sample translate to the same CDR3.

Study conclusions and caveats: Tissue TCR repertoires likely differ from these blood-only repertoires.

The source is a man aged 18 to 30 in good health. Some clones in this sample may be carry-over from other donors' samples. This chain links TRBV28 with TRBJ2-7; TRBD1 matches at 11 bases. The sequenced sample consisted of naive CD8+ T cells from PBMCs. DNA for the CDR3: TGTGCCAGCAGTCTAGGGACAGGGGGGTCCTACGAGCAGTACTTC. Its translation: CASSLGTGGSYEQYF. Full variable domain (missing parts from reference TRBV28 and TRBJ2-7): DVKVTQSSRYLVKRTGEKVFLECVQDMDHENMFWYRQDPGLGLRLIYFSYDVKMKEKGDIPEGYSVSREKKERFSLILESASTNQTSMYLCASSLGTGGSYEQYFGPGTRLTVT.